This T cell receptor (beta chain) was recovered during a study of control samples from healthy donors and cancer patients. The CDR3 covers 13 residues. V was pared by 5 bases and J by 1 base, with 9 bases between. Germline lookup yields CDR1 SGHRS and CDR2 YFSETQ. Clones were sequenced by immunoSEQ multiplex PCR, and TCRdb holds only the in-frame ones, with some missing. The table records approximately 140,000 clones, about 90% of them present only once. The sequence derives from a man between 18 and 35 years old in good health. The chain recombines TRBV5-1 with TRBJ1-2, with a tentative D call TRBD1 (6 bases). The sample consisted of blood. The DNA for the CDR3 is TGCGCCAGCAGGGCGGACAGTAACTATGGCTACACCTTC. This sequence encodes CASRADSNYGYTF.